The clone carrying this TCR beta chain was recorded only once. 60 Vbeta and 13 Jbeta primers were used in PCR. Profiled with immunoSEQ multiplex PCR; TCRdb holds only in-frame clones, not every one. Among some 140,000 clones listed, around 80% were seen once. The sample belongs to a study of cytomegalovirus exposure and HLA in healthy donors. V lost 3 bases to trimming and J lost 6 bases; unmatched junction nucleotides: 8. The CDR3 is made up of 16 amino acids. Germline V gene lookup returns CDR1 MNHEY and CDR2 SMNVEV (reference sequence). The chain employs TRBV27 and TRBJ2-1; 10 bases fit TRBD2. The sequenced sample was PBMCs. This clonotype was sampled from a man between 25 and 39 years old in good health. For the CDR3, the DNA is TGTGCCAGCAGTTTCCGACCGGGACTAGCGATCAATGAGCAGTTCTTC. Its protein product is CASSFRPGLAINEQFF.